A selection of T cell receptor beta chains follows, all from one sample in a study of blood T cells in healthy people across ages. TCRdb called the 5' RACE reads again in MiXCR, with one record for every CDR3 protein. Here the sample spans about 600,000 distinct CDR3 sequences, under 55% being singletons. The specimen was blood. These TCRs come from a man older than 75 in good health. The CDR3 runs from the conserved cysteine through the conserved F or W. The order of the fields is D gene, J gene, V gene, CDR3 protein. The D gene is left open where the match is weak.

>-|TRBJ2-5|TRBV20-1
CSAPHGRGAQYF
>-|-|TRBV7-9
CASSLSRGEQYF
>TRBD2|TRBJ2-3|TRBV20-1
CSARETSSDTQYF
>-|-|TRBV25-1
CASRAYMEGPYEQYF
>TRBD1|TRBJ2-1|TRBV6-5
CANSLDFGTGGSYNEQFF
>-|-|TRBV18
CASTPREQGSVTQYF
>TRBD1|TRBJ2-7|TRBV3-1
CASSQYPGQGAYEQYF
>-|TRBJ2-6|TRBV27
CASSSMLPAYSGANVLTF
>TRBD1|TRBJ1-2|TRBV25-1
CASSFRDRPNYGYTF
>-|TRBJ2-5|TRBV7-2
CASSSGQPTKGETQYF
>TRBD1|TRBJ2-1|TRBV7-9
CASSLMGQGAEQFF
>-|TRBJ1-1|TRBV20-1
CSARERRDTEAFF
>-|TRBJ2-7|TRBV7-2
CASSLEAGNYEQYF
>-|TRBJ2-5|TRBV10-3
CAISGGPSLEETQYF
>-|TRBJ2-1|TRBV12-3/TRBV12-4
CASSPGVGVGEQFF
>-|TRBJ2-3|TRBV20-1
CSASEGASTDTQYF
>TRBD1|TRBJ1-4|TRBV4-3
CASSQVPGTGLGELFF
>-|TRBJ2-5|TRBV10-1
CANRHRAGLQETQYF
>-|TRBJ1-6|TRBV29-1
CSAGAGGNSPLHF
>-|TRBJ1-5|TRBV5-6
CASSLVGVNQPQHF
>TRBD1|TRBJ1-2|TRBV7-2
CASSADRGYGYTF
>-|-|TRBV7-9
CASSSLGREYEQYF
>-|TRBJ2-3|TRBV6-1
CASSVETGNLQYF
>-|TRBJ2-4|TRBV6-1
CASSEGGEAKNIQYF
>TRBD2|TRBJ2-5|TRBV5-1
CASSTANGGGQETQYF
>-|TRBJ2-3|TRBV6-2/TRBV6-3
CASSYSTIGTYSGDTQYF
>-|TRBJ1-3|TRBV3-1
CASSQEWGYSGNTIYF
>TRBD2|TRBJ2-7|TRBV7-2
CASSLAPGLVHEQYF
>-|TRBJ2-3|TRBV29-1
CSVRSRTSTDTQYF
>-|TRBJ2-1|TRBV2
CASSEVRPEQFF
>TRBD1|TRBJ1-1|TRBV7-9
CASSLRGTGGTEAFF
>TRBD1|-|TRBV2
CASSETGSGEQYF
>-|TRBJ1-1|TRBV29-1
CSVEEMGNTEAFF
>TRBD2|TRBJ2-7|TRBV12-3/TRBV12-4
CASSLTSGGYEQYF
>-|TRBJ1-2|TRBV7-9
CASSSAWTNYGYTF
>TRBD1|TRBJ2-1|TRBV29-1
CSGDRPPISEQFF
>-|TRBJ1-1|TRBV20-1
CSSNIGTGRREAFF
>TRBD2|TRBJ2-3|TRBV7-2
CASSPQRGGTDTQYF
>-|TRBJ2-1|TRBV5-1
CASSLQDNEQFF
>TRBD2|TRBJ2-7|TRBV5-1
CASSVAGFSYEQYF
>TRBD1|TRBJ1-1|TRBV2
CASGPQGARNTEAFF
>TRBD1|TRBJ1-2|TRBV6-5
CASSYQTGGATGYTF
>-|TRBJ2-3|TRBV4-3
CASSRGASGTVPVSSTDTQYF
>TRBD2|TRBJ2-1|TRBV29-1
CSVESVREVQFF
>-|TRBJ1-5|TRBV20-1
CSARQTVNSNQPQHF
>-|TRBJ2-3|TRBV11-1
CASSPQSRAPDTQYF
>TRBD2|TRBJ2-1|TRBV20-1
CSAVSAGGSSYNEQFF
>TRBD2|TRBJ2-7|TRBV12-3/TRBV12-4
CASSTLGSGGDSYEQYF
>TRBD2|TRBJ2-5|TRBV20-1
CSAPDARKGLALPVTQYF
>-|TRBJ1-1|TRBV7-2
CASGPRQLNTEAFF
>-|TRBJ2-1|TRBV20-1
CSAHRWGGNEQFF